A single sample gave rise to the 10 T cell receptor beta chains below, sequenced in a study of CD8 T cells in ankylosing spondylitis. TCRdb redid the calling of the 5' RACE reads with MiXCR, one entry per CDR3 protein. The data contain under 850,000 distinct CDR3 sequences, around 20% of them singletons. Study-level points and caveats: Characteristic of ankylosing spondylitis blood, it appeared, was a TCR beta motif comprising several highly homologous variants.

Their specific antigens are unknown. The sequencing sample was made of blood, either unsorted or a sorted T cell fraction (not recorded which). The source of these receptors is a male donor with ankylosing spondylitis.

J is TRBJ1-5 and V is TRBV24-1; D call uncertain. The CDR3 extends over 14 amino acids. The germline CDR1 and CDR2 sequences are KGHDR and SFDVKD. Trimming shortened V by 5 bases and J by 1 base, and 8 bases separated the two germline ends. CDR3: CATSGGESNQPQHF. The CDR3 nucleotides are TGTGCCACCAGTGGGGGAGAGAGCAATCAGCCCCAGCATTTT.

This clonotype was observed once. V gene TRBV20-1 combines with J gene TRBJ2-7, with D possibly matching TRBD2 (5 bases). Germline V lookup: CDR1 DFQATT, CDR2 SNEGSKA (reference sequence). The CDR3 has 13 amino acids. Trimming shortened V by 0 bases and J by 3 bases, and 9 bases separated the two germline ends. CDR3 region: CSAREGSYYEQYF. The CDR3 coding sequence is TGCAGTGCTAGAGAAGGGAGCTACTACGAGCAGTACTTC.

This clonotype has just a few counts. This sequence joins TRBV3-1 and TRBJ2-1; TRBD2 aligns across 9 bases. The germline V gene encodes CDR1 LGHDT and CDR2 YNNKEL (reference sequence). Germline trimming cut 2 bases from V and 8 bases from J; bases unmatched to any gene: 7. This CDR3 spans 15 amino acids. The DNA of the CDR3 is TGTGCCAGCAGCCAACCTGGGACTAGCCGCGATGAGCAGTTCTTC. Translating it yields CASSQPGTSRDEQFF.

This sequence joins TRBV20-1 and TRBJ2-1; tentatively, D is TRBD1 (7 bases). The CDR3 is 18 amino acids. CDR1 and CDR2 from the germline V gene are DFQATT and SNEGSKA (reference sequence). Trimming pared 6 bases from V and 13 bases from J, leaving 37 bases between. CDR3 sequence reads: CSAKSGQHTPELGGEQFF. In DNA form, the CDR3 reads TGCAGTGCCAAGTCGGGACAGCACACCCCCGAACTGGGCGGGGAACAGTTCTTC.

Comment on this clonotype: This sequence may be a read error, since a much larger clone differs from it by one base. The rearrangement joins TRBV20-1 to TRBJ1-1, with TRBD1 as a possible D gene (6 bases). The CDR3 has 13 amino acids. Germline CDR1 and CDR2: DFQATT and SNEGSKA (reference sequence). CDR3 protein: CSAPSGHNTVAFF. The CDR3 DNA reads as TGCAGTGCACCGTCGGGACACAACACTGTAGCTTTCTTT.

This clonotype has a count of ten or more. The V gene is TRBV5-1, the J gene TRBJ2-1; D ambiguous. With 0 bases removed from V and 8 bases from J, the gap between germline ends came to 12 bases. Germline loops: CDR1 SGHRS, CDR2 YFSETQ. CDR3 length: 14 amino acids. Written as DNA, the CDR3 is TGCGCCAGCAGCTTGGATAGTCTCAAGCATGAGCAGTTCTTC. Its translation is CASSLDSLKHEQFF.

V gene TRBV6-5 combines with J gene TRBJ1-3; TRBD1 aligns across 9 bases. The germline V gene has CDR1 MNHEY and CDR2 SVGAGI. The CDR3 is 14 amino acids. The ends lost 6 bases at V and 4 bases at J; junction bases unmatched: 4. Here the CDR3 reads CASSYGTGGNTIYF. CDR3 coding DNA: TGTGCCAGCAGCTATGGGACAGGGGGAAACACCATATATTTT.

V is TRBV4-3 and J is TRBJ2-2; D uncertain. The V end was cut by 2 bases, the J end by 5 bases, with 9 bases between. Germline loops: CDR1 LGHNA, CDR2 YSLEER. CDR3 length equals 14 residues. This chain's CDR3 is CASSQSVLTGELFF. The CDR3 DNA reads TGCGCCAGCAGCCAAAGCGTTTTGACCGGGGAGCTGTTTTTT.

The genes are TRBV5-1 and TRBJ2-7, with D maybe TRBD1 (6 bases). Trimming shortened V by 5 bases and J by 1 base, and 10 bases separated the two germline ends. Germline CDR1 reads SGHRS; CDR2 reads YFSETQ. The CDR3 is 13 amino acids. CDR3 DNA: TGCGCCAGCAGGACAGGAGATTCCTACGAGCAGTACTTC. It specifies CASRTGDSYEQYF.

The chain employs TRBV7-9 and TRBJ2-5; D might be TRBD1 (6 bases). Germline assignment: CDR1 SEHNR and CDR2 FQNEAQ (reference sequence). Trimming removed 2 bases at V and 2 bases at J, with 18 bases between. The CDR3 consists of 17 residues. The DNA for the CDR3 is TGTGCCAGCAGCTTACTTCCCCGGGACACCCCTCAAGAGACCCAGTACTTC. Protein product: CASSLLPRDTPQETQYF. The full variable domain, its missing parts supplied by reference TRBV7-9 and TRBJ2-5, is DTGVSQNPRHKITKRGQNVTFRCDPISEHNRLYWYRQTLGQGPEFLTYFQNEAQLEKSRLLSDRFSAERPKGSFSTLEIQRTEQGDSAMYLCASSLLPRDTPQETQYFGPGTRLLVL.